The 22 T cell receptor beta chains below come from one sample, sequenced in a study of CD8 T cells in ankylosing spondylitis. TCRdb recomputed calls from the 5' RACE reads with MiXCR, one row per CDR3 protein. The sample holds 290,000 or so distinct CDR3 sequences, around 20% seen once. The specimen was blood, either unsorted or a sorted T cell fraction (not recorded which). These TCRs come from a female donor with ankylosing spondylitis or in good health (not recorded which).

The chain has TRBV5-6 and TRBJ1-2, with D perhaps matching TRBD1 (5 bases). This CDR3 has 12 amino acids. In germline, CDR1 is SGHDT, CDR2 YYEEEE. V gave up 4 bases and J gave up 8 bases, with 12 bases separating them. The CDR3 sequence is CASSKTGRGYTF. CDR3 nucleotides: TGTGCCAGCAGCAAAACAGGACGCGGCTACACCTTC.

This sequence joins TRBV5-1 and TRBJ1-6; the match to TRBD1 covers 7 bases. CDR1 and CDR2 from the germline V gene are SGHRS and YFSETQ. Germline trimming cut 0 bases from V and 6 bases from J; bases unmatched to any gene: 3. The CDR3 runs 15 residues. Here the CDR3 DNA reads TGCGCCAGCAGCTTGGAGGGGGCGGCTAATTCACCCCTCCACTTT. Amino acids: CASSLEGAANSPLHF.

This clonotype showed up just a few times. The rearrangement links TRBV20-1 to TRBJ1-1; TRBD1 is a possible D gene (5 bases). Germline CDR1 is DFQATT and CDR2 is SNEGSKA (reference sequence). The CDR3 consists of 14 residues. The V gene lost 3 bases and the J gene lost 6 bases, with 17 bases spanning the gap. The CDR3 DNA follows: TGCAGTGCTAGGGGACCGGGGGTCGCTCCTGAAGCTTTCTTT. It is translated as CSARGPGVAPEAFF.

This clonotype was detected ten times or more. The rearrangement joins TRBV5-6 to TRBJ1-2; D might be TRBD1 (5 bases). V dropped 0 bases and J dropped 4 bases, with 13 bases sitting between them. The CDR3 is made up of 15 amino acids. CDR1 and CDR2 (germline): SGHDT, YYEEEE. The CDR3 reads CASSLVEGQGYGYTF. CDR3 bases: TGTGCCAGCAGCTTGGTTGAAGGGCAGGGCTATGGCTACACCTTC.

The V call is TRBV12-3 or TRBV12-4, the J call TRBJ2-6; 7 bases match TRBD2. J lost 1 base, V lost 5 bases, and 11 bases had no gene match. The CDR3 loop spans 18 amino acids. CDR3 in amino acids: CASSTRLAGRSGANVLTF. The CDR3 DNA follows: TGTGCCAGCAGTACCCGACTAGCAGGTAGATCTGGGGCCAACGTCCTGACTTTC.

This clonotype was picked up a small number of times. The chain has TRBV6-5 and TRBJ2-3; no definite D call. The CDR3 consists of 15 residues. Germline V lookup: CDR1 MNHEY, CDR2 SVGAGI. Between the trimmed V and J ends, which lost 4 bases and 2 bases, there was a span of 13 bases. In DNA, the CDR3 is TGTGCCAGCAGTTTCTACCGGTCAGCCACAGATACGCAGTATTTT. It specifies CASSFYRSATDTQYF.

This chain connects TRBV5-5 to TRBJ2-3, with D perhaps TRBD1 (6 bases). The CDR3 spans 16 residues. In germline, CDR1 is SGHKS, CDR2 YYEKEE (reference sequence). The V and J ends lost 4 bases and 2 bases respectively, with 17 bases between them. CDR3 protein: CASSTWTARVTDTQYF. In DNA form, the CDR3 reads TGTGCCAGCAGCACCTGGACAGCTAGGGTCACAGATACGCAGTATTTT. Using reference TRBV5-5 and TRBJ2-3 for the parts outside the CDR3, the full variable domain is DAGVTQSPTHLIKTRGQQVTLRCSPISGHKSVSWYQQVLGQGPQFIFQYYEKEERGRGNFPDRFSARQFPNYSSELNVNALLLGDSALYLCASSTWTARVTDTQYFGPGTRLTVL.

The rearrangement uses TRBV12-3 or TRBV12-4 and TRBJ2-7; 8 positions match TRBD2. CDR3 length: 14 residues. V trimming: 6 bases; J trimming: 3 bases; junction bases outside the gene matches: 7. In nucleotides, the CDR3 is TGTGCCAGCAGCGTGGGGACTAGAGGCTACGAGCAGTACTTC. It encodes CASSVGTRGYEQYF.

This clonotype was detected ten times or more. The chain has TRBV20-1 and TRBJ2-7; 10 nucleotides match TRBD1. CDR1 is DFQATT and CDR2 is SNEGSKA in the germline V gene (reference sequence). The CDR3 sequence is 15 residues long. V was clipped by 3 bases and J by 3 bases; unmatched bases: 8. The CDR3 DNA reads as TGCAGTGCTAGGGAGACAGGGGGCCCAAGCTACGAGCAGTACTTC. Amino acids: CSARETGGPSYEQYF.

The V gene is TRBV4-3, the J gene TRBJ2-1, with D perhaps assigned TRBD1 or TRBD2 (6 bases each). CDR1 is LGHNA and CDR2 is YSLEER in the germline V gene. There are 16 residues in the CDR3. V gave up 3 bases and J gave up 4 bases, with 16 bases separating them. This CDR3 reads CASSHGSEGGYNEQFF. The CDR3 DNA reads as TGCGCCAGCAGCCACGGATCTGAGGGGGGATACAATGAGCAGTTCTTC.

This chain uses TRBV5-1 with TRBJ2-1; D gene unclear. Germline lookup yields CDR1 SGHRS and CDR2 YFSETQ. The CDR3 covers 15 residues. Trimming removed 2 bases at V and 0 bases at J, with 9 bases between. The CDR3 reads CASSFGYRSYNEQFF. The CDR3 DNA reads as TGCGCCAGCAGCTTTGGGTACCGCTCCTACAATGAGCAGTTCTTC.

The chain has TRBV11-1 and TRBJ2-7; D uncertain. CDR1 and CDR2 (germline): SGHAT, FQDESV (reference sequence). Trimming shortened V by 4 bases and J by 2 bases, and 12 bases separated the two germline ends. The length of the CDR3 is 14 residues. CDR3 residues: CASSSDQPTYEQYF. The CDR3 region has the DNA TGTGCCAGCAGCTCGGACCAGCCTACCTACGAGCAGTACTTC.

This clonotype has only a few counts. The chain combines TRBV7-6 with TRBJ2-1; the match to TRBD2 covers 10 bases. The V and J ends lost 5 bases and 7 bases, in that order; junction bases with no gene match: 11. The CDR3 spans 16 residues. CDR1 and CDR2 from the germline V gene are SGHVS and FNYEAQ. The CDR3 nucleotides are TGTGCCAGCAGCCTAAAGCGGGAGGGCCTAGGAAATGAGCAGTTCTTC. Residues: CASSLKREGLGNEQFF.

This chain links TRBV7-6 with TRBJ2-7; 9 bases fit TRBD2. The germline CDR1 and CDR2 sequences are SGHVS and FNYEAQ. Trimming took 4 bases from V and 0 from J; bases not matched to a gene: 7. The CDR3 totals 16 residues. The DNA of the CDR3 is TGTGCCAGCAGCTCGGAAGCGGGGGGAAGCTCCTACGAGCAGTACTTC. Amino acids: CASSSEAGGSSYEQYF.

The sample holds a few counts of this clonotype. The chain combines TRBV10-3 with TRBJ1-5; D unclear. Per the germline V gene, CDR1 is ENHRY and CDR2 is SYGVKD. The CDR3 spans 13 residues. Trimming removed 4 bases at V and 1 base at J, with 5 bases between. The CDR3 spells CAISGRSNQPQHF. CDR3 in DNA: TGTGCCATCAGTGGACGGAGCAATCAGCCCCAGCATTTT.

This chain links TRBV6-1 with TRBJ2-1, with a weak D call TRBD1 (6 bases). CDR3 size: 15 residues. Germline V gene lookup returns CDR1 MNHNS and CDR2 SASEGT. V lost 5 bases to trimming and J lost 1 base, with 12 bases between them. The DNA of the CDR3 is TGTGCCAGCAGTCCCAGGGGCGCATCCTACAATGAGCAGTTCTTC. Translated, it gives CASSPRGASYNEQFF.

The rearrangement uses TRBV20-1 and TRBJ2-3; 7 bases match TRBD2. V gave up 5 bases and J gave up 2 bases; unmatched junction bases: 4. CDR1 and CDR2 from the germline V gene are DFQATT and SNEGSKA (reference sequence). The length of the CDR3 is 13 residues. The CDR3 is CSAPSGNTDTQYF. For the CDR3, the DNA is TGCAGTGCTCCTAGCGGTAACACAGATACGCAGTATTTT.

This clonotype has a handful of counts. The chain uses TRBV7-9 and TRBJ1-4, with D uncertain. The CDR3 is 14 amino acids. From germline, CDR1 is SEHNR and CDR2 FQNEAQ (reference sequence). Trimming pared 1 base from V and 8 bases from J, leaving 11 bases between. The CDR3: CASSLGAWEEKLFF. The CDR3 region has the DNA TGTGCCAGCAGCTTAGGGGCGTGGGAAGAAAAACTGTTTTTT.

V usage is TRBV6-1 and J usage is TRBJ2-7, with a possible D match to TRBD2 (6 bases). CDR1 MNHNS and CDR2 SASEGT come from the germline V gene. The CDR3 consists of 15 residues. The germline V and J ends were trimmed by 6 bases and 0 bases, with 15 bases remaining between them. Written as DNA, the CDR3 is TGTGCCAGCAGATTCCGGGACTCTGGCTCCTACGAGCAGTACTTC. Translating gives CASRFRDSGSYEQYF.

This clonotype has only a few counts. The chain employs TRBV13 and TRBJ2-5; no reliable D call. V gave up 5 bases and J gave up 5 bases, with 15 bases separating them. The CDR3 is 14 amino acids. Germline CDR1 is PRHDT and CDR2 is FYEKMQ (reference sequence). This chain's CDR3 is CASSPRTLGETQYF. The CDR3 nucleotides are TGTGCCAGCAGCCCAAGGACCCTGGGGGAGACCCAGTACTTC.

The CDR3 protein is CASSPGLAGRPTDTQYF. The CDR3 bases are TGTGCCAGCAGCCCCGGACTAGCGGGACGACCCACAGATACGCAGTATTTT. This chain joins TRBV7-9 and TRBJ2-3, with 12 nucleotides matching TRBD2. V shed 5 bases, J shed 2 bases, and the junction held 8 bases outside the gene matches. Germline assignment: CDR1 SEHNR and CDR2 FQNEAQ (reference sequence). The CDR3 sequence is 17 residues long.

This clonotype was observed at least ten times. J is TRBJ2-7 and V is TRBV10-3; D is perhaps TRBD1 (5 bases). Trimming took 8 bases from V and 0 from J, leaving 8 bases between them. Germline V gives CDR1 ENHRY, CDR2 SYGVKD. The CDR3 totals 12 residues. CDR3 nucleotide sequence: TGTGCCATCGGACATGACTCCTACGAGCAGTACTTC. This gives the protein CAIGHDSYEQYF.